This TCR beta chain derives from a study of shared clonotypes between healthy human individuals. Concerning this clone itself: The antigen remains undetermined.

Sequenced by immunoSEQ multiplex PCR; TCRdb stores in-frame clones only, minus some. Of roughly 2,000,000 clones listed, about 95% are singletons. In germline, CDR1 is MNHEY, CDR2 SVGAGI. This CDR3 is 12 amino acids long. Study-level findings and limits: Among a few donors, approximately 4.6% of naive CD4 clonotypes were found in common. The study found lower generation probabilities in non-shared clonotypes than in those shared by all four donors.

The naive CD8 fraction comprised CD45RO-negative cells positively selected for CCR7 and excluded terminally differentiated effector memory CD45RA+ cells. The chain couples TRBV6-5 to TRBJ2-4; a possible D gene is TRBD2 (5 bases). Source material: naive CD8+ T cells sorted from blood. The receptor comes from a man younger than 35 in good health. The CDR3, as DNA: TGTGCAACCGAGGGAGCCAAAAACATTCAGTACTTC. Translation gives CATEGAKNIQYF.